Below are 27 T cell receptor beta chains sequenced from a single sample in a study of radiation and T cells in renal cell carcinoma. Clones were read by immunoSEQ multiplex PCR, and TCRdb kept only the in-frame ones, dropping some. The sample yields 100,000 to 150,000 clones, over 75% seen once. Time point: blood 2 weeks post-SBRT. Treatment indicated: 15 Gy SBRT to primary tumor, nephrectomy 4 weeks later. Sequencing was performed on blood, taken from a patient whose treatment included radiotherapy and nephrectomy. The receptor set was obtained from a man aged 50 to 60 with renal cell carcinoma.

The chain couples TRBV12-5 to TRBJ2-7; D remains ambiguous. V gave up 3 bases and J gave up 2 bases, with 8 bases separating them. Per germline, CDR1 LGHNT and CDR2 FRNRAP. The CDR3 is 13 residues long. CDR3 nucleotides: TGTGCTAGTGGTTTAGACGCTGCCTACGAGCAGTACTTC. Translation: CASGLDAAYEQYF.

The chain has TRBV7-9 and TRBJ1-3; the D is unclear. Germline V gene sequence: CDR1 SEHNR, CDR2 FQNEAQ (reference sequence). Trimming stripped 2 bases from V and 0 bases from J, with 8 bases between. The length of the CDR3 is 15 residues. CDR3 in DNA: TGTGCCAGCAGCTTATCTGAAAACTCTGGAAACACCATATATTTT. Encoded protein: CASSLSENSGNTIYF. Using reference TRBV7-9 and TRBJ1-3 for the parts outside the CDR3, the full variable domain is DTGVSQNPRHKITKRGQNVTFRCDPISEHNRLYWYRQTLGQGPEFLTYFQNEAQLEKSRLLSDRFSAERPKGSFSTLEIQRTEQGDSAMYLCASSLSENSGNTIYFGEGSWLTVV.

Within the sample, this clone is medium-sized. The V gene is TRBV29-1, the J gene TRBJ2-1; 8 bases are a match to TRBD1. This CDR3 spans 13 amino acids. Germline-derived CDR1 and CDR2 are SQVTM and ANQGSEA. The V and J ends lost 4 bases and 9 bases, in that order; junction bases with no gene match: 8. The CDR3: CSVAGQGGAEQFF. The CDR3, as DNA: TGCAGCGTTGCTGGACAGGGAGGTGCTGAGCAGTTCTTC.

The V gene is TRBV5-1, the J gene TRBJ1-2; D perhaps matches TRBD1 (6 bases). Germline assignment: CDR1 SGHRS and CDR2 YFSETQ. The V end was cut by 4 bases, the J end by 7 bases, with 17 bases between. CDR3 length equals 14 residues. The CDR3 DNA reads as TGCGCCAGCAGCCAAACCCAGGGGAGAGCTGGCTACACCTTC. Protein sequence: CASSQTQGRAGYTF.

The rearrangement uses TRBV27 and TRBJ2-7; 9 bases are shared with TRBD1. The CDR3 extends over 17 amino acids. Germline CDR1 reads MNHEY; CDR2 reads SMNVEV (reference sequence). Trimming cost V 5 bases and J 3 bases; bases outside gene matches: 14. CDR3 DNA sequence: TGTGCCAGCAGTACTCAACCACCCGGGACAGGGAGCTACGAGCAGTACTTC. This gives the protein CASSTQPPGTGSYEQYF.

The count of this clone is one. The chain couples TRBV7-2 to TRBJ2-1; D may correspond to TRBD1 or TRBD2 (6 bases each). This CDR3 contains 13 residues. Germline V lookup: CDR1 SGHTA, CDR2 FQGNSA. For the CDR3, the DNA is TGTGTTAGCAAGGGGGGCCCCTACAATGAGCAGTTCTTC. Translated, it gives CVSKGGPYNEQFF.

This clone was counted a single time. This rearrangement joins TRBV18 to TRBJ1-2; D perhaps matches TRBD1 (6 bases). Germline values: CDR1 KGHSH, CDR2 LQKENI. This CDR3 has 15 amino acids. The V and J ends lost 3 bases and 3 bases respectively, with 14 bases between them. The CDR3 DNA sequence: TGTGCCAGCTCACCCAGGTGGGGGGCGGACTATGGCTACACCTTC. Translating it yields CASSPRWGADYGYTF.

The rearrangement links TRBV7-8 to TRBJ2-7; D perhaps matches TRBD2 (6 bases). The CDR3 covers 12 residues. The germline V and J ends were trimmed by 5 bases and 6 bases, with 11 bases remaining between them. Germline V gene data show CDR1 as SGHVS and CDR2 as FQNEAQ. CDR3 loop: CASSPGVSEQYF. The CDR3 DNA reads as TGTGCCAGCAGCCCGGGGGTCTCCGAGCAGTACTTC. Supplemented by reference TRBV7-8 and TRBJ2-7, the full variable domain reads GAGVSQSPRYKVAKRGQDVALRCDPISGHVSLFWYQQALGQGPEFLTYFQNEAQLDKSGLPSDRFFAERPEGSVSTLKIQRTQQEDSAVYLCASSPGVSEQYFGPGTRLTVT.

The J gene is TRBJ2-1, the V gene TRBV5-1; 8 nucleotides agree with TRBD2. Germline CDR1 and CDR2: SGHRS and YFSETQ. The CDR3 has 18 residues. V was clipped by 2 bases and J by 0 bases; unmatched bases: 10. The CDR3: CASSFGLAGLFSYNEQFF. As DNA, the CDR3 is TGCGCCAGCAGCTTCGGGCTAGCGGGTCTTTTCTCCTACAATGAGCAGTTCTTC.

The chain employs TRBV28 and TRBJ1-2; tentatively, D is TRBD1 (5 bases). The CDR3 is 15 residues long. V was trimmed by 5 bases and J by 6 bases, leaving 19 bases between them. In germline, CDR1 is MDHEN, CDR2 SYDVKM. The CDR3 sequence is CASSQAGRRGDGYTF. As DNA, the CDR3 is TGTGCCAGCAGTCAAGCGGGACGCCGAGGAGATGGCTACACCTTC.

The chain has TRBV7-3 and TRBJ2-7; perhaps TRBD1 as D (6 bases). Germline V gene data show CDR1 as SGHTA and CDR2 as FQGTGA. Trimming stripped 1 base from V and 5 bases from J, with 9 bases between. CDR3 length: 13 residues. As DNA, the CDR3 is TGTGCCAGCAGCTTAAGGGGGCAGAACGAGCAGTACTTC. Translated, it gives CASSLRGQNEQYF.

The chain carries TRBV2 and TRBJ1-1, with D tentatively TRBD1 (5 bases). The length of the CDR3 is 15 residues. From germline, CDR1 is SNHLY and CDR2 FYNNEI. V was shortened by 6 bases and J by 1 base, with 15 bases between the two germline ends. The CDR3 sequence is CASRDPGPPNTEAFF. CDR3 nucleotides: TGTGCCAGCAGGGACCCGGGACCCCCGAACACTGAAGCTTTCTTT.

V and J are TRBV6-5 and TRBJ1-1, with no clear D. The germline CDR1 and CDR2 sequences are MNHEY and SVGAGI. The CDR3 runs to 12 residues. The germline V and J ends were trimmed by 6 bases and 2 bases, with 7 bases remaining between them. The CDR3 loop reads CASRKTNTEAFF. In DNA, the CDR3 is TGTGCCAGCAGGAAGACAAACACTGAAGCTTTCTTT.

The V gene is TRBV9, the J gene TRBJ2-2; 7 bases are shared with TRBD1. CDR1 SGDLS and CDR2 YYNGEE come from the germline V gene. The CDR3 extends over 15 amino acids. J was trimmed by 5 bases and V by 0 bases; bases with no gene match: 4. The CDR3 loop reads CASSVGAGGTGELFF. DNA for the CDR3: TGTGCCAGCAGCGTAGGGGCAGGGGGAACCGGGGAGCTGTTTTTT.

The V gene is TRBV6-4, the J gene TRBJ2-1; 9 bases line up with TRBD1. The V and J ends lost 3 bases and 5 bases, in that order; junction bases with no gene match: 2. Per germline, CDR1 MRHNA and CDR2 SNTAGT. This CDR3 contains 14 residues. CDR3 bases: TGTGCCAGCAGTGAACAGGGGGCTAACAATGAGCAGTTCTTC. The encoded protein is CASSEQGANNEQFF.

In nucleotides, the CDR3 is TGTGCCAGCAGTTACTCCCAACGGCGACGGGCCTTCGGCTACACCTTC. It codes for CASSYSQRRRAFGYTF. V and J are TRBV6-5 and TRBJ1-2; D uncertain. V was cut by 0 bases and J by 8 bases, with 19 bases left in between. The germline V gene encodes CDR1 MNHEY and CDR2 SVGAGI. The CDR3 length is 16 residues.

This rearrangement joins TRBV5-1 to TRBJ2-5, with TRBD1 identical over 10 bases. With 5 bases clipped from V and 5 bases from J, the junction kept 9 bases outside the gene matches. CDR3 length: 15 residues. Per germline, CDR1 SGHRS and CDR2 YFSETQ. CDR3 residues: CASRDVTGGRETQYF. The CDR3 bases are TGCGCCAGCAGGGATGTGACAGGGGGCAGGGAGACCCAGTACTTC. Complete variable domain (other parts from reference TRBV5-1 and TRBJ2-5): KAGVTQTPRYLIKTRGQQVTLSCSPISGHRSVSWYQQTPGQGLQFLFEYFSETQRNKGNFPGRFSGRQFSNSRSEMNVSTLELGDSALYLCASRDVTGGRETQYFGPGTRLLVL.

V usage is TRBV7-2 and J usage is TRBJ1-1; D is unclear. The CDR3 runs to 14 residues. V gave up 3 bases and J gave up 3 bases, with 11 bases separating them. The germline V gene encodes CDR1 SGHTA and CDR2 FQGNSA. This CDR3 reads CASSFLGLDTEAFF. In DNA, the CDR3 is TGTGCCAGCAGCTTTTTGGGTCTGGACACTGAAGCTTTCTTT.

A few counts support this clone. The chain employs TRBV30 and TRBJ1-1, with TRBD1 identical over 8 bases. Germline trimming cut 3 bases from V and 3 bases from J; bases unmatched to any gene: 6. The CDR3 extends over 14 amino acids. Germline lookup yields CDR1 GTSNPN and CDR2 SVGIG (reference sequence). CDR3 sequence reads: CAWSHTTGDTEAFF. CDR3 nucleotides: TGTGCCTGGAGCCACACGACAGGGGACACTGAAGCTTTCTTT.

The gene calls are TRBV4-3 and TRBJ1-2; the D is unclear. V was trimmed by 1 base and J by 0 bases, leaving 0 bases between them. Germline lookup yields CDR1 LGHNA and CDR2 YSLEER. CDR3 length: 12 residues. The CDR3 bases are TGCGCCAGCAGCCAAGCTAACTATGGCTACACCTTC. Translated, it gives CASSQANYGYTF.

J is TRBJ1-2 and V is TRBV5-1; D not certain. Trimming took off 5 bases at V and 3 bases at J, with 11 bases between the two ends. Germline V gene data show CDR1 as SGHRS and CDR2 as YFSETQ. The CDR3 covers 13 residues. As DNA, the CDR3 is TGCGCCAGCAGACTGGACGGACACTATGGCTACACCTTC. Protein sequence: CASRLDGHYGYTF.

V is TRBV6-1 and J is TRBJ2-7; either TRBD1 or TRBD2 may supply D (5 bases each). The CDR3 has 13 amino acids. V was trimmed by 6 bases and J by 4 bases, leaving 13 bases between them. Looked up from germline, CDR1 is MNHNS and CDR2 is SASEGT. CDR3 sequence (DNA): TGTGCCAGCAGGGTCCATTGGGGGTACGAGCAGTACTTC. Residues: CASRVHWGYEQYF.

This clone was picked up one time. The chain joins TRBV28 to TRBJ2-7, with a possible D match to TRBD2 (7 bases). V lost 8 bases and J lost 7, with 24 bases in between. The length of the CDR3 is 15 residues. The V gene's germline CDR1 is MDHEN and CDR2 SYDVKM. In DNA, the CDR3 is TGTGCCAGCTTTAAATCTGGCCGAGGGGGGGAAGAGCAGTACTTC. Its translation is CASFKSGRGGEEQYF. Looking up the rest from reference TRBV28 and TRBJ2-7 gives the full variable domain: DVKVTQSSRYLVKRTGEKVFLECVQDMDHENMFWYRQDPGLGLRLIYFSYDVKMKEKGDIPEGYSVSREKKERFSLILESASTNQTSMYLCASFKSGRGGEEQYFGPGTRLTVT.

The J gene is TRBJ1-2, the V gene TRBV2, with a weak D call TRBD1 (6 bases). The CDR3 consists of 16 residues. Germline V gives CDR1 SNHLY, CDR2 FYNNEI. V was cut by 3 bases and J by 3 bases, with 17 bases left in between. In nucleotides, the CDR3 is TGTGCCAGCAGTGATAAGATGGCGGACAGCGACTATGGCTACACCTTC. Protein: CASSDKMADSDYGYTF.

This sequence joins TRBV9 and TRBJ1-2; 10 positions match TRBD1. This CDR3 has 15 residues. The trim removed 3 bases at V and 3 bases at J, leaving 5 bases unmatched. In germline, CDR1 is SGDLS, CDR2 YYNGEE. The DNA for the CDR3 is TGTGCCAGCAGCGGCCGACAGGGGGCGGACTATGGCTACACCTTC. It translates to CASSGRQGADYGYTF.

The V call is TRBV5-6, the J call TRBJ1-4, with 7 bases fitting TRBD1. Germline CDR1 SGHDT, CDR2 YYEEEE. V was pared by 3 bases and J by 5 bases, with 7 bases of the junction left unmatched. CDR3 length: 15 amino acids. In nucleotides, the CDR3 is TGTGCCAGCAGCTATAGACAGGGTGCAAATGAAAAACTGTTTTTT. Residues: CASSYRQGANEKLFF.

This sequence joins TRBV19 and TRBJ1-1; a possible D gene is TRBD1 (6 bases). This CDR3 is built from 15 residues. Germline values: CDR1 LNHDA, CDR2 SQIVND (reference sequence). V was pared by 6 bases and J by 0 bases, with 14 bases between. In DNA, the CDR3 is TGTGCCAGTAGACAGCTGGGACACATGAACACTGAAGCTTTCTTT. It encodes CASRQLGHMNTEAFF.